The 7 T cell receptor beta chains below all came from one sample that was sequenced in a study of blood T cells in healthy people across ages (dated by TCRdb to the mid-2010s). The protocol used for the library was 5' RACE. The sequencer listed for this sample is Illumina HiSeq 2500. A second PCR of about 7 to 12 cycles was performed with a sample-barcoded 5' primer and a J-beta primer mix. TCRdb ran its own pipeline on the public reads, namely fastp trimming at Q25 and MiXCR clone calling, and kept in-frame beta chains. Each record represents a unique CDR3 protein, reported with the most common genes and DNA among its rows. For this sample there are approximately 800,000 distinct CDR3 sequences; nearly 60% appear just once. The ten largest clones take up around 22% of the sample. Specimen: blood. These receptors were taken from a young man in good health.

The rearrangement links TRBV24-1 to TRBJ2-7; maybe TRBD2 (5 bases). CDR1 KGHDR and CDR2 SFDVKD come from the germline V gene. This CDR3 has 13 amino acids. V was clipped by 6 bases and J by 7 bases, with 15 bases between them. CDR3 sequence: CATSFTDYNEQYF. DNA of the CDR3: TGTGCCACCAGTTTTACAGACTACAATGAGCAGTACTTC.

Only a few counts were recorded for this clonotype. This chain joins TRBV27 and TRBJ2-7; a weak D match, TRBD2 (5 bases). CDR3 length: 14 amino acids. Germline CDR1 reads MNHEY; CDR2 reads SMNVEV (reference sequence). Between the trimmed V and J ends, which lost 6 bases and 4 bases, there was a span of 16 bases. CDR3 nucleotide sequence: TGTGCCAGCAGCCCCCGAAGAGGGCCGTACGAGCAGTACTTC. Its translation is CASSPRRGPYEQYF.

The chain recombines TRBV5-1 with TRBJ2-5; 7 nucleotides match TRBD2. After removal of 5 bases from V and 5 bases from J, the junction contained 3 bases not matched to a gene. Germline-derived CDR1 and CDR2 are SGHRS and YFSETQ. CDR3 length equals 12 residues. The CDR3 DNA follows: TGCGCCAGCAGTATCGGGAGGGAGACCCAGTACTTC. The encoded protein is CASSIGRETQYF. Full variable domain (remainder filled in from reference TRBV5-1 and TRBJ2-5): KAGVTQTPRYLIKTRGQQVTLSCSPISGHRSVSWYQQTPGQGLQFLFEYFSETQRNKGNFPGRFSGRQFSNSRSEMNVSTLELGDSALYLCASSIGRETQYFGPGTRLLVL.

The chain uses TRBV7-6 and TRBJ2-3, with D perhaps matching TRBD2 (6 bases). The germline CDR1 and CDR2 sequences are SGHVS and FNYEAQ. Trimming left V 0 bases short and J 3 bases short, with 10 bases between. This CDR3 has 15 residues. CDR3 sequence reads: CASSLALRGTDTQYF. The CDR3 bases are TGTGCCAGCAGCTTAGCGCTGCGGGGAACAGATACGCAGTATTTT. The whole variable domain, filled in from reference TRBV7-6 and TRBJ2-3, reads GAGVSQSPRYKVTKRGQDVALRCDPISGHVSLYWYRQALGQGPEFLTYFNYEAQQDKSGLPNDRFSAERPEGSISTLTIQRTEQRDSAMYRCASSLALRGTDTQYFGPGTRLTVL.

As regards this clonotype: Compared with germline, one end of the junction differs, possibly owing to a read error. This chain's CDR3 is CASSSRAGGEKLFF. In DNA, the CDR3 is TGTGCCAGTAGCTCCCGGGCGGGAGGTGAAAAACTGTTTTTT. The chain carries TRBV11-1 and TRBJ1-4; no definite D call. Germline lookup yields CDR1 SGHAT and CDR2 FQDESV (reference sequence). The CDR3 spans 14 residues.

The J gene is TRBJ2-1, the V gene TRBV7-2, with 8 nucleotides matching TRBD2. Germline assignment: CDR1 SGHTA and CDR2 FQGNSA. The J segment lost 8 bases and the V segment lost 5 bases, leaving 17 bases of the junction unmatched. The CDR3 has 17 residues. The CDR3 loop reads CASSPTANGRAEYEQFF. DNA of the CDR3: TGTGCCAGCAGCCCTACGGCCAACGGGAGGGCCGAGTATGAGCAGTTCTTC.

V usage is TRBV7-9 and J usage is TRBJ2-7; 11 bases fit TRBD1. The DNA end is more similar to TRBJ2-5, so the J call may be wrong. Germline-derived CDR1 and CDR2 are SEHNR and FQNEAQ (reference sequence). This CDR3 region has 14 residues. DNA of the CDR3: TGTGCCAGCGCCGGGACAGGGGGAACGGAGACCCAGTACTTC. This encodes CASAGTGGTETQYF.